This T cell receptor (beta chain) derives from a study of blood T cell repertoires in COVID-19. Study as a whole: Two negative PCRs, clearance, or symptom resolution had been documented for recovered Cohort 3 donors. From T cells, B-cell-depleted T cells, or PBMCs came the material, which was cDNA or gDNA.

Study members were between 18 and 89 years old and lived in 25 or so US regions. Each participant's cohort was designated according to participant-reported clinical history. Produced via immunoSEQ multiplex PCR; TCRdb's table is partial and in-frame only. The table records around 300,000 clones, around nine tenths of them present only once. The CDR3 has 15 residues. V lost 0 bases to trimming and J lost 3 bases; unmatched junction nucleotides: 4. The germline gives CDR1 SGHRS, CDR2 YFSETQ. The J gene is TRBJ2-7, the V gene TRBV5-1, with 9 positions matching TRBD1. The receptor comes from a woman aged 60 to 75 in a cohort exposed to, infected with or recovered from COVID-19 (not recorded which). The sample taken for sequencing was PBMCs or T cells enriched from blood (not recorded which). CDR3 in amino acids: CASSLGLGQGYEQYF. DNA for the CDR3: TGCGCCAGCAGCTTGGGGCTGGGACAGGGCTACGAGCAGTACTTC. Complete variable domain (other parts from reference TRBV5-1 and TRBJ2-7): KAGVTQTPRYLIKTRGQQVTLSCSPISGHRSVSWYQQTPGQGLQFLFEYFSETQRNKGNFPGRFSGRQFSNSRSEMNVSTLELGDSALYLCASSLGLGQGYEQYFGPGTRLTVT.